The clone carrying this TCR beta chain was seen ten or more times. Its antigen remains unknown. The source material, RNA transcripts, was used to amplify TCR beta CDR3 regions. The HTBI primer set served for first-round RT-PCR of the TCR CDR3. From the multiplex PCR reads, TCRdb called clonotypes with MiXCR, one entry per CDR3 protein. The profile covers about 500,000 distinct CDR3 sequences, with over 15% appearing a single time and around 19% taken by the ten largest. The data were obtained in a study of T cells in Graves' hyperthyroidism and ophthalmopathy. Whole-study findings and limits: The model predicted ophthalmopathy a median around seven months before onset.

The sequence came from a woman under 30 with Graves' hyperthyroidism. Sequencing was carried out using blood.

The DNA for the CDR3 is TGTGCCAGCAGTTTGGTAGGGGGCGGCTACACCTTC. Translated: CASSLVGGGYTF. The chain joins TRBV28 to TRBJ1-2; 7 nucleotides line up with TRBD1. This CDR3 contains 12 residues. V gave up 3 bases and J gave up 8 bases; unmatched junction bases: 3. CDR1 MDHEN and CDR2 SYDVKM come from the germline V gene.